The 30 T cell receptor beta chains reported below all come from one sample, sequenced in a study of blood T cells in healthy people across ages. A second PCR of roughly 7 to 11 cycles used a sample-barcoded 5' primer and a J-beta primer mix. TCRdb reanalysed the 5' RACE reads using MiXCR and keeps one entry per CDR3 protein. The table includes roughly 1,300,000 distinct CDR3 sequences, approximately 63% detected once. Sample: blood. The receptors derive from a man younger than 35 in good health.

This clonotype has a handful of counts. The CDR3 DNA reads as TGCAGTGCTCCTACCTACCAAGAGACCCAGTACTTC. This sequence encodes CSAPTYQETQYF. The rearrangement joins TRBV20-1 to TRBJ2-5; D gene unclear. Trimming stripped 5 bases from V and 0 bases from J, with 7 bases between. CDR1 DFQATT and CDR2 SNEGSKA come from the germline V gene (reference sequence). The CDR3 length is 12 residues.

This clonotype was seen just once. This chain joins TRBV5-5 and TRBJ1-6; TRBD1 matches at 12 bases. This CDR3 has 16 residues. In germline, CDR1 is SGHKS, CDR2 YYEKEE (reference sequence). J gave up 6 bases and V 4 bases, and 5 bases lay outside the gene matches. The CDR3 DNA sequence: TGTGCCAGCAGCCGGGGACAGGGGGCGAGTAATTCACCCCTCCACTTT. Its protein product is CASSRGQGASNSPLHF.

Only a few counts were recorded for this clonotype. This chain uses TRBV7-2 with TRBJ1-4; 8 bases are shared with TRBD1. Trimming removed 5 bases from V and 7 bases from J; junction bases left unmatched: 6. CDR1 and CDR2 from the germline V gene are SGHTA and FQGNSA. The CDR3 is made up of 14 amino acids. The CDR3 region is CASSARTGLEKLFF. In DNA form, the CDR3 reads TGTGCCAGCAGCGCCAGGACAGGGCTTGAAAAACTGTTTTTT.

This clonotype turned up a few times. This CDR3 reads CASSRDFGANVLTF. The CDR3 region has the DNA TGTGCCAGCAGCCGGGACTTCGGGGCCAACGTCCTGACTTTC. J is TRBJ2-6 and V is TRBV4-2; D is perhaps TRBD2 (6 bases). V lost 4 bases to trimming and J lost 4 bases, with 8 bases between them. The CDR3 consists of 14 residues. Germline CDR1 reads LGHNA; CDR2 reads YNFKEQ.

This chain uses TRBV12-5 with TRBJ1-5; TRBD1 aligns across 9 bases. V dropped 1 base and J dropped 3; count of bases not matched to a gene: 1. CDR3 length: 15 amino acids. The germline V gene encodes CDR1 LGHNT and CDR2 FRNRAP. The CDR3 DNA follows: TGTGCTAGTGGTTTGGGACAGGGGGACAATCAGCCCCAGCATTTT. Encoded protein: CASGLGQGDNQPQHF.

In this sample, this clonotype turned up a few times. This sequence joins TRBV12-3 or TRBV12-4 and TRBJ2-5; 7 bases agree with TRBD1. Unmatched junction bases numbered 20, after V lost 5 bases and J lost 5 bases. CDR3 length equals 18 residues. The CDR3 bases are TGTGCCAGCAGTCCCTCAACCATGGCGGCAGGGGGTAGGGAGACCCAGTACTTC. Translation: CASSPSTMAAGGRETQYF.

This chain connects TRBV28 to TRBJ1-6; TRBD1 matches at 8 bases. CDR3 length equals 18 residues. Germline V CDR1 and CDR2: MDHEN, SYDVKM. V trimming: 5 bases; J trimming: 0 bases; junction bases outside the gene matches: 9. The CDR3 loop reads CASSRDRPASSYNSPLHF. For the CDR3, the DNA is TGTGCCAGCAGTCGGGACAGGCCAGCGAGCTCCTATAATTCACCCCTCCACTTT.

This clonotype was observed a handful of times. CDR3 sequence: CSALAGGRLGFNEQFF. The CDR3, as DNA: TGCAGTGCTTTAGCGGGAGGCCGCTTGGGCTTCAATGAGCAGTTCTTC. The J gene is TRBJ2-1, the V gene TRBV20-1; 10 bases align to TRBD2. The junction had 13 bases not matched to a gene; V was cut back by 5 bases and J by 6 bases. The CDR3 spans 16 residues. Per the germline V gene, CDR1 is DFQATT and CDR2 is SNEGSKA (reference sequence).

The chain uses TRBV13 and TRBJ2-5; D call uncertain. The J call may be faulty, since TRBJ2-7 better matches the DNA end. Germline lookup yields CDR1 PRHDT and CDR2 FYEKMQ (reference sequence). This CDR3 spans 13 amino acids. DNA for the CDR3: TGTGCCAGCAGCCTTTGGATCCTCGGCGAGCAGTACTTC. Translation: CASSLWILGEQYF.

The chain employs TRBV25-1 and TRBJ1-4; D is perhaps TRBD1 (6 bases). The CDR3 is 14 amino acids. Germline V gives CDR1 MGHDK, CDR2 SYGVNS. V was clipped by 8 bases and J by 4 bases, with 14 bases between them. The CDR3 loop is CASLPQGFNEKLFF. The CDR3 bases are TGTGCCAGCCTCCCTCAGGGGTTTAATGAAAAACTGTTTTTT.

The chain is built from TRBV27 and TRBJ1-2; D uncertain. CDR1 is MNHEY and CDR2 is SMNVEV in the germline V gene (reference sequence). The CDR3 is 15 amino acids. V was pared by 0 bases and J by 2 bases, with 10 bases between. The CDR3 is CASSLSASFNYGYTF. CDR3 nucleotides: TGTGCCAGCAGTTTATCGGCCAGCTTCAACTATGGCTACACCTTC.

The sample holds a few counts of this clonotype. The rearrangement uses TRBV27 and TRBJ1-6; D ambiguous. Germline lookup yields CDR1 MNHEY and CDR2 SMNVEV (reference sequence). There are 14 residues in the CDR3. Trimming shortened V by 3 bases and J by 7 bases, and 10 bases separated the two germline ends. CDR3 protein: CASSLVIPNSPLHF. CDR3 DNA: TGTGCCAGCAGTTTGGTAATACCGAATTCACCCCTCCACTTT.

This clonotype occurred a few times. This chain joins TRBV3-1 and TRBJ2-1, with D unclear. V was clipped by 2 bases and J by 0 bases, with 5 bases between them. This CDR3 contains 14 residues. The germline gives CDR1 LGHDT, CDR2 YNNKEL (reference sequence). The CDR3 reads CASSQLSSYNEQFF. CDR3 nucleotides: TGTGCCAGCAGCCAATTGAGCTCCTACAATGAGCAGTTCTTC.

This clonotype was counted a few times. The chain is built from TRBV7-9 and TRBJ2-7; D is possibly TRBD2 (6 bases). CDR1 SEHNR and CDR2 FQNEAQ come from the germline V gene (reference sequence). The CDR3 spans 14 residues. Trimming pared 5 bases from V and 1 base from J, leaving 12 bases between. In nucleotides, the CDR3 is TGTGCCAGCAGCCCCACTAGCAGATCCTACGAGCAGTACTTC. This encodes CASSPTSRSYEQYF.

The rearrangement uses TRBV9 and TRBJ2-3; the match to TRBD2 covers 12 bases. The CDR3 contains 17 residues. Germline V CDR1 and CDR2: SGDLS, YYNGEE. Losses at the gene ends were 0 bases for V and 2 bases for J; bases not matched to a gene: 4. CDR3 region: CASSVGGLAGTTDTQYF. In DNA, the CDR3 is TGTGCCAGCAGCGTAGGGGGACTAGCGGGTACCACAGATACGCAGTATTTT. The full variable domain, in which reference TRBV9 and TRBJ2-3 provide the parts outside the CDR3, is DSGVTQTPKHLITATGQRVTLRCSPRSGDLSVYWYQQSLDQGLQFLIQYYNGEERAKGNILERFSAQQFPDLHSELNLSSLELGDSALYFCASSVGGLAGTTDTQYFGPGTRLTVL.

The sample holds a few counts of this clonotype. The chain joins TRBV7-2 to TRBJ1-1; the D gene is possibly TRBD1 (5 bases). Trimming cost V 3 bases and J 1 base, with 9 bases left between them. Germline V gives CDR1 SGHTA, CDR2 FQGNSA. This CDR3 comprises 14 residues. In DNA form, the CDR3 reads TGTGCCAGCAGCTTCTCAGGGACGAACACTGAAGCTTTCTTT. It translates to CASSFSGTNTEAFF.

The count of this clonotype is one. The chain employs TRBV13 and TRBJ1-1, with D possibly being TRBD1 (6 bases). The CDR3 runs to 11 residues. CDR1 and CDR2 (germline): PRHDT, FYEKMQ (reference sequence). Trimming shortened V by 8 bases and J by 9 bases, and 13 bases separated the two germline ends. As DNA, the CDR3 is TGTGCCAGCCCCCAGGGGCAGCAAGCTTTCTTT. Its protein is CASPQGQQAFF.

The rearrangement joins TRBV19 to TRBJ1-2; possible D gene TRBD1, 6 bases. V lost 7 bases and J 7 bases, leaving 19 bases between the germline ends. The germline CDR1 and CDR2 sequences are LNHDA and SQIVND (reference sequence). This CDR3 spans 14 amino acids. CDR3 sequence reads: CASTTTHRAGGYTF. The CDR3 bases are TGTGCCAGTACCACCACGCACAGGGCGGGTGGCTACACCTTC.

The chain carries TRBV6-5 and TRBJ2-1, with D possibly TRBD2 on 6 matching bases. Germline V gene data show CDR1 as MNHEY and CDR2 as SVGAGI. The CDR3 is 15 amino acids. V was trimmed by 2 bases and J by 5 bases, leaving 13 bases between them. The CDR3 loop is CASSYIGTDHNEQFF. CDR3 bases: TGTGCCAGCAGTTACATCGGGACTGATCACAATGAGCAGTTCTTC.

Notes on this clonotype: Its ends do not fully match the called genes, so a read error is possible. The J gene is TRBJ2-7, the V gene TRBV20-1; D may be TRBD2 (5 bases). This CDR3 comprises 14 residues. Per the germline V gene, CDR1 is DFQATT and CDR2 is SNEGSKA (reference sequence). Written as DNA, the CDR3 is TGCAGTACTAGAGATCGATTCCAGACCTACGAGCAGTACTTC. As protein: CSTRDRFQTYEQYF.

V gene TRBV15 combines with J gene TRBJ1-2, with D possibly being TRBD1 (6 bases). The length of the CDR3 is 17 residues. Germline V gene data show CDR1 as LNHNV and CDR2 as YYDKDF (reference sequence). V lost 1 base and J 2 bases, leaving 17 bases between the germline ends. The CDR3 DNA reads TGTGCCACCAGCAGAGTGGGGGCAGGGGATCTGAACTATGGCTACACCTTC. Translated, it gives CATSRVGAGDLNYGYTF.

This sequence joins TRBV29-1 and TRBJ1-1; D remains ambiguous. V was clipped by 7 bases and J by 3 bases, with 15 bases between them. CDR1 is SQVTM, CDR2 ANQGSEA, per germline. CDR3 length equals 13 residues. This CDR3 is CSARDWRDTEAFF. CDR3 nucleotides: TGCAGCGCCCGGGATTGGCGGGACACTGAAGCTTTCTTT. The variable domain in full, completed from reference TRBV29-1 and TRBJ1-1, reads SAVISQKPSRDICQRGTSLTIQCQVDSQVTMMFWYRQQPGQSLTLIATANQGSEATYESGFVIDKFPISRPNLTFSTLTVSNMSPEDSSIYLCSARDWRDTEAFFGQGTRLTVV.

This clonotype was seen just once. The rearrangement links TRBV20-1 to TRBJ1-2; TRBD1 matches 11 bases. The V gene's germline CDR1 is DFQATT and CDR2 SNEGSKA (reference sequence). With 6 bases clipped from V and 6 bases from J, the junction kept 9 bases outside the gene matches. The length of the CDR3 is 14 residues. The CDR3 DNA is TGCAGTGCCGAACATAGGACAGGGGGCGATGGCTACACCTTC. It yields the protein CSAEHRTGGDGYTF.

V is TRBV4-1 and J is TRBJ2-1, with 13 bases fitting TRBD2. The CDR3 sequence is 18 residues long. The germline gives CDR1 MGHRA, CDR2 YSYEKL. V lost 6 bases to trimming and J lost 0 bases; unmatched junction nucleotides: 8. CDR3 sequence (DNA): TGCGCCAGCAGGGCCGGGACTAGCGGGGCTTACTCCTACAATGAGCAGTTCTTC. Its protein is CASRAGTSGAYSYNEQFF.

This chain links TRBV11-2 with TRBJ2-4; 7 bases are a match to TRBD2. The J call may be mistaken, given a closer DNA end match to TRBJ2-7. Germline V gene sequence: CDR1 SGHAT, CDR2 FQNNGV. The CDR3 extends over 16 amino acids. The CDR3 DNA reads as TGTGCCAGCAGCTCATTGGGAGGGGAAAGGGCCTACGAGCAGTACTTC. This codes for CASSSLGGERAYEQYF.

This chain uses TRBV5-1 with TRBJ1-2, with D uncertain. Trimming removed 4 bases from V and 1 base from J, with 17 bases in between. The CDR3 is 16 residues long. Germline loops: CDR1 SGHRS, CDR2 YFSETQ. As DNA, the CDR3 is TGCGCCAGCAGCGGAACGGACGGAGTTAATAACTATGGCTACACCTTC. Protein: CASSGTDGVNNYGYTF.

This rearrangement joins TRBV28 to TRBJ2-1; D ambiguous. The DNA matches TRBJ2-7 better at its end, which makes the J call doubtful. The CDR3 is 13 amino acids. Per the germline V gene, CDR1 is MDHEN and CDR2 is SYDVKM. Here the CDR3 reads CASMAATGDEQYF. The CDR3 DNA reads as TGTGCCAGCATGGCGGCCACGGGCGACGAGCAGTACTTC.

This clonotype was seen more than once but under ten times. The chain combines TRBV4-3 with TRBJ1-2, with D unclear. Germline CDR1 and CDR2: LGHNA and YSLEER. The CDR3 is made up of 16 amino acids. Trimming took off 4 bases at V and 0 bases at J, with 15 bases between the two ends. The CDR3 region has the DNA TGCGCCAGCAGCCCAGCGGAACCCGCTGCTAACTATGGCTACACCTTC. Translation gives CASSPAEPAANYGYTF.

The chain links TRBV5-6 to TRBJ2-4; D is unresolved. The tail of the sequence fits TRBJ2-5 better, so the J call may be wrong. CDR1 and CDR2 from the germline V gene are SGHDT and YYEEEE. The CDR3 sequence is 14 residues long. The CDR3 protein is CASSFGTMGETQYF. For the CDR3, the DNA is TGTGCCAGCAGCTTTGGCACCATGGGGGAGACCCAGTACTTC.

The chain links TRBV9 to TRBJ2-7; D remains ambiguous. Germline V gene lookup returns CDR1 SGDLS and CDR2 YYNGEE. There are 15 residues in the CDR3. Trimming took 3 bases from V and 4 from J, leaving 17 bases between them. The CDR3 protein is CASSATNNPLYEQYF. The CDR3 DNA reads TGTGCCAGCAGCGCAACGAATAACCCTCTATACGAGCAGTACTTC.